These 17 T cell receptor beta chains originate from one sample sequenced in a study of vaccination effects on CD4 cells after COVID-19. At the end of 10 days of culture, CD4+ T cells were isolated. The person acquired a PCR-confirmed SARS-CoV-2 infection between March and December 2020. Each participant was administered two doses of either the BNT162b2 or the mRNA-1273 vaccine. Using immunoSEQ multiplex PCR, the repertoire was profiled, and TCRdb retains in-frame clones only, with some absent. The data contain fewer than 55,000 clones, 76% of them singletons. No antigen has been identified for these receptors. Sample: CD4+ T cells from PBMCs cultured without peptide, taken after COVID-19 vaccination. These receptor sequences come from a human donor who had a prior SARS-CoV-2 infection.

The chain joins TRBV28 to TRBJ1-4; 7 nucleotides align to TRBD1. CDR1 and CDR2 from the germline V gene are MDHEN and SYDVKM. Unmatched junction bases numbered 6, after V lost 9 bases and J lost 5 bases. This CDR3 region has 13 residues. CDR3 region: CASLDRANEKLFF. CDR3 nucleotide sequence: TGTGCCAGTCTCGACAGGGCAAATGAAAAACTGTTTTTT.

The chain links TRBV7-2 to TRBJ2-7; D tentatively fits TRBD1 or TRBD2 (5 bases each). This CDR3 comprises 16 residues. Trimming left V 4 bases short and J 0 bases short, with 16 bases between. The germline V gene has CDR1 SGHTA and CDR2 FQGNSA. The CDR3 coding sequence is TGTGCCAGCAGCTCTATTTACCGGGACCGCTCCTACGAGCAGTACTTC. Amino acid sequence: CASSSIYRDRSYEQYF.

CDR3 coding DNA: TGTGCCAGCAGCAAACCGGGACTAGCGGGGTTTCTAGCCAAAAACATTCAGTACTTC. This gives the protein CASSKPGLAGFLAKNIQYF. V usage is TRBV9 and J usage is TRBJ2-4; TRBD2 aligns across 13 bases. This CDR3 has 19 amino acids. V lost 4 bases, J lost 0 bases, and 10 bases stayed unmatched. CDR1 and CDR2 (germline): SGDLS, YYNGEE. Looking up the rest from reference TRBV9 and TRBJ2-4 gives the full variable domain: DSGVTQTPKHLITATGQRVTLRCSPRSGDLSVYWYQQSLDQGLQFLIQYYNGEERAKGNILERFSAQQFPDLHSELNLSSLELGDSALYFCASSKPGLAGFLAKNIQYFGAGTRLSVL.

The chain is built from TRBV19 and TRBJ1-2; tentatively, D is TRBD1 (6 bases). V dropped 6 bases and J dropped 3 bases, with 14 bases sitting between them. Germline CDR1 is LNHDA and CDR2 is SQIVND (reference sequence). This CDR3 has 14 residues. The DNA of the CDR3 is TGTGCCAGTAGCCGCCTCAGGGGCTACTATGGCTACACCTTC. It encodes CASSRLRGYYGYTF.

The V call is TRBV18, the J call TRBJ2-3, with 10 bases matching TRBD1. J lost 3 bases, V lost 6 bases, and 6 bases had no gene match. The CDR3 extends over 15 amino acids. Per the germline V gene, CDR1 is KGHSH and CDR2 is LQKENI. CDR3 sequence (DNA): TGTGCCAGCTCTCGGGGACAGGGGCGGACAGATACGCAGTATTTT. Translating it yields CASSRGQGRTDTQYF.

V usage is TRBV5-8 and J usage is TRBJ2-5; 8 bases map to TRBD2. Germline V CDR1 and CDR2: SGHTS, YDEGEE. The CDR3 loop spans 17 amino acids. With 4 bases clipped from V and 5 bases from J, the junction kept 16 bases outside the gene matches. CDR3 residues: CASSPGTSGVGAETQYF. CDR3 DNA: TGTGCCAGCAGCCCCGGGACTAGTGGGGTTGGGGCCGAGACCCAGTACTTC.

CDR3 nucleotides: TGTGCCAGTAGTAGAGGGACGTACACTGAAGCTTTCTTT. Amino acid sequence: CASSRGTYTEAFF. The gene calls are TRBV19 and TRBJ1-1; a weak D match, TRBD1 (5 bases). Trimming left V 4 bases short and J 3 bases short, with 9 bases between. CDR1 and CDR2 (germline): LNHDA, SQIVND (reference sequence). The CDR3 covers 13 residues. Full variable domain (remainder filled in from reference TRBV19 and TRBJ1-1): DGGITQSPKYLFRKEGQNVTLSCEQNLNHDAMYWYRQDPGQGLRLIYYSQIVNDFQKGDIAEGYSVSREKKESFPLTVTSAQKNPTAFYLCASSRGTYTEAFFGQGTRLTVV.

V gene TRBV5-1 combines with J gene TRBJ2-2; D possibly corresponds to TRBD1 (6 bases). The CDR3 sequence is 15 residues long. Germline CDR1 SGHRS, CDR2 YFSETQ. V was trimmed by 2 bases and J by 5 bases, leaving 13 bases between them. The CDR3 DNA reads TGCGCCAGCAGCTTTAACCCACAGGGTACCGGGGAGCTGTTTTTT. Protein product: CASSFNPQGTGELFF.

The CDR3 coding sequence is TGTGCCAGCAGCCACGAAGGAGTGGGGGGTTATAGCAATCAGCCCCAGCATTTT. It specifies CASSHEGVGGYSNQPQHF. The chain combines TRBV5-8 with TRBJ1-5; possible D gene TRBD1, 5 bases. Trimming removed 4 bases from V and 0 bases from J, with 20 bases in between. CDR1 is SGHTS, CDR2 YDEGEE, per germline. This CDR3 is 18 amino acids long.

A remark on this clone: This may be a read error, as it is one base from a much larger clone. The CDR3, as DNA: TGTGCCAGCAGCTTCAGTGGAGAGACCCAGTACTTC. Translating it yields CASSFSGETQYF. The chain combines TRBV5-8 with TRBJ2-5; D remains ambiguous. The length of the CDR3 is 12 residues. V shed 2 bases and J shed 4 bases, with 6 bases lying between them. Germline V gives CDR1 SGHTS, CDR2 YDEGEE.

The J gene is TRBJ1-5, the V gene TRBV7-8; 7 bases map to TRBD1. Germline-derived CDR1 and CDR2 are SGHVS and FQNEAQ. The length of the CDR3 is 13 residues. J lost 5 bases, V lost 4 bases, and 2 bases had no gene match. In nucleotides, the CDR3 is TGTGCCAGCAGCTATGACAGGGATCAGCCCCAGCATTTT. The encoded protein is CASSYDRDQPQHF. Using reference TRBV7-8 and TRBJ1-5 for the parts outside the CDR3, the full variable domain is GAGVSQSPRYKVAKRGQDVALRCDPISGHVSLFWYQQALGQGPEFLTYFQNEAQLDKSGLPSDRFFAERPEGSVSTLKIQRTQQEDSAVYLCASSYDRDQPQHFGDGTRLSIL.

This clone appeared a few times. The chain combines TRBV6-6 with TRBJ1-1, with unresolved D. CDR1 and CDR2 from the germline V gene are MNHNY and SVGAGI (reference sequence). The ends were cut back, 0 bases at V and 1 base at J, with 9 bases in the middle. The CDR3 totals 15 residues. CDR3 residues: CASSYSAGTNTEAFF. The DNA for the CDR3 is TGTGCCAGCAGTTACTCAGCGGGAACGAACACTGAAGCTTTCTTT.

This clone is categorized as medium-sized (0.01 to 0.1%). The V and J genes are TRBV4-3 and TRBJ1-1; D is undetermined. The CDR3 loop spans 17 amino acids. The V end was cut by 0 bases, the J end by 2 bases, with 16 bases between. Germline-derived CDR1 and CDR2 are LGHNA and YSLEER. This chain's CDR3 is CASSQDLGGFLNTEAFF. In nucleotides, the CDR3 is TGCGCCAGCAGCCAAGATCTCGGTGGATTTTTAAACACTGAAGCTTTCTTT.

This clone has only one observation. This sequence joins TRBV5-1 and TRBJ1-1; no reliable D call. V was cut by 0 bases and J by 8 bases, with 14 bases left in between. The CDR3 has 14 amino acids. CDR1 is SGHRS, CDR2 YFSETQ, per germline. The CDR3 region is CASSLGRRADEAFF. Here the CDR3 DNA reads TGCGCCAGCAGCTTGGGGAGGCGGGCGGACGAAGCTTTCTTT. Variable domain in full (rest from reference TRBV5-1 and TRBJ1-1): KAGVTQTPRYLIKTRGQQVTLSCSPISGHRSVSWYQQTPGQGLQFLFEYFSETQRNKGNFPGRFSGRQFSNSRSEMNVSTLELGDSALYLCASSLGRRADEAFFGQGTRLTVV.

The chain carries TRBV7-3 and TRBJ2-1; 7 bases match TRBD2. Germline V gene sequence: CDR1 SGHTA, CDR2 FQGTGA. This CDR3 comprises 14 residues. The ends lost 8 bases at V and 2 bases at J; junction bases unmatched: 6. CDR3 bases: TGTGCCAGCGGTAGCGGGTCCCCCTACAATGAGCAGTTCTTC. It yields the protein CASGSGSPYNEQFF.

CDR3 amino acids: CASSVYQGAYNEQFF. The CDR3 DNA reads TGTGCCAGCAGCGTATATCAGGGTGCCTACAATGAGCAGTTCTTC. The chain couples TRBV9 to TRBJ2-1; possible D gene TRBD1, 5 bases. Germline V gene data show CDR1 as SGDLS and CDR2 as YYNGEE. Trimming removed 1 base at V and 2 bases at J, with 10 bases between. The CDR3 is 15 residues long.

The V call is TRBV25-1, the J call TRBJ2-7; D may be TRBD2 (5 bases). With 8 bases removed from V and 2 bases from J, the gap between germline ends came to 10 bases. The germline V gene has CDR1 MGHDK and CDR2 SYGVNS. The CDR3 totals 12 residues. The CDR3 loop reads CASRRGTYEQYF. The CDR3 DNA follows: TGTGCCAGCCGCAGAGGGACCTACGAGCAGTACTTC.